The next 32 T cell receptor beta chains were all read from a single sample in a study of T cells after yellow fever vaccination. One entry per CDR3 protein, called by TCRdb with MiXCR from the 5' RACE reads. This sample has about 550,000 distinct CDR3 sequences; less than 20% occur once, and the top ten carry around an eighth. The sequencing here drew on PBMCs, taken 15 days after the yellow fever booster vaccination. These receptors came from a man aged 25 to 40 who received the YFV17D yellow fever vaccine.

This clonotype was found a few times. The chain recombines TRBV27 with TRBJ2-3; 9 nucleotides align to TRBD1. Germline V CDR1 and CDR2: MNHEY, SMNVEV (reference sequence). V shed 0 bases and J 3 bases; nucleotides not matched to a gene: 1. This CDR3 has 15 residues. The CDR3 bases are TGTGCCAGCAGTTTATCGGACAGGGGAACAGATACGCAGTATTTT. Encoded protein: CASSLSDRGTDTQYF.

This clonotype was detected a few times. The J gene is TRBJ1-5, the V gene TRBV24-1; no definite D call. CDR3 length equals 17 residues. V lost 1 base, J lost 0 bases, and 12 bases lay in between. CDR1 is KGHDR and CDR2 is SFDVKD in the germline V gene. The CDR3 DNA reads as TGTGCCACCAGTGATTTCCCGGACGGCTTTAGCAATCAGCCCCAGCATTTT. Encoded protein: CATSDFPDGFSNQPQHF.

V and J are TRBV15 and TRBJ2-2; 12 bases align to TRBD2. From germline, CDR1 is LNHNV and CDR2 YYDKDF (reference sequence). The CDR3 spans 17 residues. V gave up 1 base and J gave up 8 bases; unmatched junction bases: 8. CDR3 coding DNA: TGTGCCACCAGCAGAGCTCTAGCGGGAGGGAGCCTGGGGGAGCTGTTTTTT. It encodes CATSRALAGGSLGELFF.

This chain connects TRBV4-1 to TRBJ1-4; a weak D match, TRBD1 (5 bases). Germline V gene data show CDR1 as MGHRA and CDR2 as YSYEKL. The CDR3 contains 15 residues. V lost 2 bases, J lost 7 bases, and 14 bases lay in between. The CDR3 loop is CASSQNWGEAEKLFF. The CDR3, as DNA: TGCGCCAGCAGCCAAAACTGGGGGGAGGCTGAAAAACTGTTTTTT.

The V call is TRBV13, the J call TRBJ2-2; D gene ambiguous. CDR1 and CDR2 from the germline V gene are PRHDT and FYEKMQ (reference sequence). V lost 3 bases and J lost 3, with 5 bases in between. This CDR3 is 13 amino acids long. CDR3: CASSFPDTGELFF. The CDR3 nucleotides are TGTGCCAGCAGCTTTCCCGACACCGGGGAGCTGTTTTTT.

This clonotype has more than one count but fewer than ten. The genes are TRBV2 and TRBJ2-1; 9 bases line up with TRBD1. There are 15 residues in the CDR3. V gave up 7 bases and J gave up 5 bases; unmatched junction bases: 9. Germline CDR1 reads SNHLY; CDR2 reads FYNNEI. The CDR3 bases are TGTGCCAGCACCGGGACAGGGAATTACAACAATGAGCAGTTCTTC. It yields the protein CASTGTGNYNNEQFF.

This clonotype was seen only a few times. CDR3 bases: TGTGCCAGCAGCCAACAGGGAGCAGTCACCGGGGAGCTGTTTTTT. Residues: CASSQQGAVTGELFF. V gene TRBV6-1 combines with J gene TRBJ2-2; D might be TRBD1 (6 bases). Germline V gene sequence: CDR1 MNHNS, CDR2 SASEGT. The CDR3 runs to 15 residues. V was pared by 6 bases and J by 4 bases, with 15 bases between.

This CDR3 reads CASSLISKTYNEQFF. As DNA, the CDR3 is TGTGCCAGCAGTTTAATATCGAAAACCTACAATGAGCAGTTCTTC. This chain joins TRBV27 and TRBJ2-1; no firm D call. Trimming removed 2 bases from V and 2 bases from J, with 10 bases in between. Germline loops: CDR1 MNHEY, CDR2 SMNVEV (reference sequence). The CDR3 runs 15 residues.

The chain recombines TRBV5-4 with TRBJ2-1; D is possibly TRBD2 (6 bases). Trimming shortened V by 0 bases and J by 8 bases, and 12 bases separated the two germline ends. The germline V gene has CDR1 SGHNT and CDR2 YYREEE (reference sequence). The CDR3 extends over 14 amino acids. DNA for the CDR3: TGTGCCAGCAGCTTGGCCGGGAGAAAGTATGAGCAGTTCTTC. Its translation is CASSLAGRKYEQFF.

V gene TRBV29-1 combines with J gene TRBJ2-1, with 12 positions matching TRBD2. Looked up from germline, CDR1 is SQVTM and CDR2 is ANQGSEA. The length of the CDR3 is 19 residues. V gave up 4 bases and J gave up 0 bases; unmatched junction bases: 13. CDR3 sequence: CSVGRGLAGGPGSYNEQFF. The CDR3 bases are TGCAGCGTTGGCCGGGGGCTAGCGGGAGGGCCAGGCTCCTACAATGAGCAGTTCTTC.

V and J are TRBV9 and TRBJ2-1; the match to TRBD2 covers 13 bases. Per germline, CDR1 SGDLS and CDR2 YYNGEE. V trimming: 0 bases; J trimming: 9 bases; junction bases outside the gene matches: 6. The CDR3 is made up of 16 amino acids. CDR3 DNA sequence: TGTGCCAGCAGCGTAGCACTAGCGGGAGGGGGGGGTGAGCAGTTCTTC. It codes for CASSVALAGGGGEQFF.

This clonotype was found many times. This chain links TRBV20-1 with TRBJ2-1, with 10 bases fitting TRBD2. This CDR3 is 16 amino acids long. Per the germline V gene, CDR1 is DFQATT and CDR2 is SNEGSKA (reference sequence). J gave up 6 bases and V 0 bases, and 8 bases lay outside the gene matches. The CDR3 DNA is TGCAGTGCTAGAGATCCGGCTAGCGGGAGTGGCAATGAGCAGTTCTTC. The encoded protein is CSARDPASGSGNEQFF.

This clonotype was detected only a few times. The chain is built from TRBV6-5 and TRBJ2-4; D gene uncertain. V was pared by 2 bases and J by 9 bases, with 14 bases between. CDR1 is MNHEY, CDR2 SVGAGI, per germline. This CDR3 comprises 14 residues. The CDR3 DNA reads as TGTGCCAGCAGTTACCGAATCGGATCGAGCATTCAGTACTTC. Its protein product is CASSYRIGSSIQYF.

This clonotype was seen at least ten times. The chain combines TRBV11-2 with TRBJ2-3; D is uncertain. There are 11 residues in the CDR3. Germline V gene lookup returns CDR1 SGHAT and CDR2 FQNNGV. Trimming cost V 4 bases and J 6 bases, with 5 bases left between them. CDR3 sequence: CASSSWDTQYF. The CDR3 DNA sequence: TGTGCCAGCAGCTCGTGGGATACGCAGTATTTT.

This clonotype has just a few counts. This rearrangement joins TRBV20-1 to TRBJ2-1; TRBD2 matches 7 bases. The CDR3 runs 15 residues. Germline trimming cut 1 base from V and 4 bases from J; bases unmatched to any gene: 7. From germline, CDR1 is DFQATT and CDR2 SNEGSKA (reference sequence). The DNA of the CDR3 is TGCAGTGCTAGAGTCGGCGGGAGAATTTACAATGAGCAGTTCTTC. Its protein product is CSARVGGRIYNEQFF.

The sample holds a few counts of this clonotype. The V call is TRBV18, the J call TRBJ2-1; possible D gene TRBD2, 6 bases. The germline V and J ends were trimmed by 6 bases and 9 bases, with 18 bases remaining between them. This CDR3 has 14 amino acids. Germline values: CDR1 KGHSH, CDR2 LQKENI. Written as DNA, the CDR3 is TGTGCCAGCTCGAAACGCAGGGAGGCGCGTGAGCAGTTCTTC. Translating gives CASSKRREAREQFF.

In this sample, this clonotype turned up many times. The chain has TRBV5-1 and TRBJ2-7, with unresolved D. Germline V gives CDR1 SGHRS, CDR2 YFSETQ. Trimming cost V 0 bases and J 5 bases, with 12 bases left between them. This CDR3 region has 14 residues. In DNA form, the CDR3 reads TGCGCCAGCAGCTTGGACCGCGCAGAGCACGAGCAGTACTTC. Amino acid sequence: CASSLDRAEHEQYF.

The sample holds a few counts of this clonotype. The chain uses TRBV7-3 and TRBJ2-1; TRBD2 matches 10 bases. The CDR3 contains 18 residues. With 2 bases clipped from V and 14 bases from J, the junction kept 21 bases outside the gene matches. The germline gives CDR1 SGHTA, CDR2 FQGTGA. The CDR3 DNA reads TGTGCCAGCAGCTTACAACAGACCGGACTAGCGGTCCCTCTAGAGGAGTTCTTC. It is translated as CASSLQQTGLAVPLEEFF.

The gene calls are TRBV20-1 and TRBJ1-6; D ambiguous. CDR1 is DFQATT and CDR2 is SNEGSKA in the germline V gene (reference sequence). Trimming took 6 bases from V and 12 from J, leaving 6 bases between them. This CDR3 contains 9 residues. Here the CDR3 reads CSAGRPLHF. In nucleotides, the CDR3 is TGCAGTGCCGGGCGACCCCTCCACTTT.

This clonotype was seen more than once but under ten times. V and J are TRBV19 and TRBJ2-5; 11 nucleotides line up with TRBD2. CDR1 and CDR2 (germline): LNHDA, SQIVND (reference sequence). The V segment lost 5 bases and the J segment 2 bases; nucleotides outside the gene matches: 13. The CDR3 is 18 amino acids. In DNA, the CDR3 is TGTGCCAGTAGTCTACGGTTAGCGGGAGGGCCGGGACAAGAGACCCAGTACTTC. This translates into CASSLRLAGGPGQETQYF. Variable domain in full (rest from reference TRBV19 and TRBJ2-5): DGGITQSPKYLFRKEGQNVTLSCEQNLNHDAMYWYRQDPGQGLRLIYYSQIVNDFQKGDIAEGYSVSREKKESFPLTVTSAQKNPTAFYLCASSLRLAGGPGQETQYFGPGTRLLVL.

The V call is TRBV9, the J call TRBJ2-7, with D tentatively TRBD2 (5 bases). V gave up 0 bases and J gave up 2 bases, with 9 bases separating them. The CDR3 spans 14 residues. The V gene's germline CDR1 is SGDLS and CDR2 YYNGEE. DNA for the CDR3: TGTGCCAGCAGCGTAGAAGAAGCGGCCTACGAGCAGTACTTC. Translating it yields CASSVEEAAYEQYF.

This clonotype has only a few counts. The chain recombines TRBV15 with TRBJ2-5; tentatively, D is TRBD2 (7 bases). The CDR3 runs to 14 residues. Between the trimmed V and J ends, which lost 4 bases and 5 bases, there was a span of 14 bases. Germline lookup yields CDR1 LNHNV and CDR2 YYDKDF (reference sequence). CDR3 coding DNA: TGTGCCACCAGCACCAGAGGGGGGGAGGAGACCCAGTACTTC. It is translated as CATSTRGGEETQYF.

The table lists this clonotype with a few counts. V is TRBV4-3 and J is TRBJ1-3; D not resolved. CDR3 length: 15 residues. Germline assignment: CDR1 LGHNA and CDR2 YSLEER. Trimming left V 0 bases short and J 0 bases short, with 6 bases between. The CDR3 DNA reads TGCGCCAGCAGCCAAGAAGGGTACTCTGGAAACACCATATATTTT. It is translated as CASSQEGYSGNTIYF.

This clonotype was detected a few times. The chain recombines TRBV10-3 with TRBJ2-5; 8 bases agree with TRBD2. The CDR3 loop spans 15 amino acids. With V trimmed by 8 bases and J by 5 bases, 13 bases remained unmatched. Germline CDR1 and CDR2: ENHRY and SYGVKD. The CDR3 reads CAIAAGEGPYETQYF. Written as DNA, the CDR3 is TGTGCCATCGCAGCGGGAGAGGGGCCCTACGAGACCCAGTACTTC.

This clonotype turned up a few times. The J gene is TRBJ2-7, the V gene TRBV27, with a possible D match to TRBD2 (5 bases). Trimming stripped 7 bases from V and 2 bases from J, with 21 bases between. Germline V gives CDR1 MNHEY, CDR2 SMNVEV (reference sequence). This CDR3 is 16 amino acids long. The CDR3 coding sequence is TGTGCCAGCAATCCCCTGGGAGCGCGTCTAACCTACGAGCAGTACTTC. This sequence encodes CASNPLGARLTYEQYF.

This clonotype has only a few counts. The chain joins TRBV6-1 to TRBJ2-5, with 8 bases aligning to TRBD2. The germline CDR1 and CDR2 sequences are MNHNS and SASEGT. V lost 5 bases and J lost 5; bases outside the gene matches: 7. This CDR3 has 14 residues. The CDR3 nucleotides read TGTGCCAGCAGTCGCAGCGGGAGTGGGGAGACCCAGTACTTC. Residues: CASSRSGSGETQYF.

This chain connects TRBV6-5 to TRBJ1-5; 8 nucleotides match TRBD1. The germline gives CDR1 MNHEY, CDR2 SVGAGI. V lost 4 bases and J lost 6; bases outside the gene matches: 5. The CDR3 spans 14 residues. CDR3 loop: CASSSSDRVQPQHF. The CDR3 coding sequence is TGTGCCAGCAGTTCATCGGACAGGGTTCAGCCCCAGCATTTT.

This clonotype was counted a few times. The chain employs TRBV29-1 and TRBJ2-3; 9 bases line up with TRBD2. This CDR3 contains 16 residues. Looked up from germline, CDR1 is SQVTM and CDR2 is ANQGSEA. The V segment lost 2 bases and the J segment 0 bases; nucleotides outside the gene matches: 6. The CDR3 DNA follows: TGCAGCGTTGAAATAGGCACTAGCGGGAGCACAGATACGCAGTATTTT. This codes for CSVEIGTSGSTDTQYF.

The CDR3 is CASSPTSYSYNEQFF. CDR3 in DNA: TGTGCCAGCAGTCCCACAAGCTACTCCTACAATGAGCAGTTCTTC. This chain joins TRBV27 and TRBJ2-1, with no clear D. V dropped 5 bases and J dropped 0 bases, with 11 bases sitting between them. The CDR3 is made up of 15 amino acids. Germline lookup yields CDR1 MNHEY and CDR2 SMNVEV (reference sequence).

The J gene is TRBJ1-4, the V gene TRBV14, with a possible D match to TRBD1 (5 bases). V was clipped by 4 bases and J by 4 bases, with 13 bases between them. From germline, CDR1 is SGHDN and CDR2 FVKESK. The CDR3 length is 15 residues. The CDR3 nucleotides are TGTGCCAGCAGCCGGATCGGGGCTTATAATGAAAAACTGTTTTTT. Protein product: CASSRIGAYNEKLFF.

The V and J genes are TRBV20-1 and TRBJ2-1; TRBD2 agrees at 7 bases. V lost 6 bases and J lost 10; bases outside the gene matches: 15. Germline-derived CDR1 and CDR2 are DFQATT and SNEGSKA (reference sequence). The CDR3 is 14 amino acids. CDR3 residues: CSAVSGPRRSEQFF. The CDR3 DNA follows: TGCAGTGCCGTTAGCGGGCCTCGTCGGTCGGAGCAGTTCTTC.

This clonotype was seen a handful of times. The chain employs TRBV19 and TRBJ1-1, with D tentatively TRBD1 (6 bases). The CDR3 sequence is 13 residues long. The V gene lost 3 bases and the J gene lost 3 bases, with 8 bases spanning the gap. Germline CDR1 is LNHDA and CDR2 is SQIVND (reference sequence). Here the CDR3 reads CASSISGDTEAFF. The CDR3, as DNA: TGTGCCAGTAGTATCTCAGGGGACACTGAAGCTTTCTTT.